This note documents a single TCR beta chain sequence. This sample is drawn from a study of blood T cell repertoires in COVID-19. Assay: immunoSEQ multiplex PCR; the TCRdb copy retains only in-frame clones and omits some. The sample has around 130,000 clones; about 84% are singletons. Sequencing was done on a sample of PBMCs or T cells enriched from blood (not recorded which). This sequence was found in a woman between 18 and 29 years old who had been exposed to COVID-19.

CDR3 loop: CASSSGHRNTEAFF. The CDR3 bases are TGCGCCAGCAGTTCGGGACACCGGAACACTGAAGCTTTCTTT. The V and J genes are TRBV5-1 and TRBJ1-1; possibly TRBD1 for D (6 bases). This CDR3 has 14 residues. V dropped 5 bases and J dropped 1 base, with 12 bases sitting between them. The germline V gene has CDR1 SGHRS and CDR2 YFSETQ.